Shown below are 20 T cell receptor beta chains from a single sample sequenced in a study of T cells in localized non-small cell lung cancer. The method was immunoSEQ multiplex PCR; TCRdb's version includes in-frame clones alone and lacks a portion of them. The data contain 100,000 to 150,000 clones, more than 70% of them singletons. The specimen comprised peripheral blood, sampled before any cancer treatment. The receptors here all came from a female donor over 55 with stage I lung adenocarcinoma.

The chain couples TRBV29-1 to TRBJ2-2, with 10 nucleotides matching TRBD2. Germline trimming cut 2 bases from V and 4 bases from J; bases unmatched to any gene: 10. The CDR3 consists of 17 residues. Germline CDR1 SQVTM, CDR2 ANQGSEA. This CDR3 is CSVESVSGRPSTGELFF. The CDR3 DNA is TGCAGCGTTGAATCGGTTAGCGGGAGGCCTTCCACCGGGGAGCTGTTTTTT.

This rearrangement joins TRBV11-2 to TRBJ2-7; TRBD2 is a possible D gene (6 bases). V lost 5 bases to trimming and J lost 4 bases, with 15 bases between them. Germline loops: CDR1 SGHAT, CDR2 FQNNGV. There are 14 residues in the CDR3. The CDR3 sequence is CASSLRFAGYEQYF. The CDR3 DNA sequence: TGTGCCAGCAGCCTCCGCTTTGCGGGATACGAGCAGTACTTC.

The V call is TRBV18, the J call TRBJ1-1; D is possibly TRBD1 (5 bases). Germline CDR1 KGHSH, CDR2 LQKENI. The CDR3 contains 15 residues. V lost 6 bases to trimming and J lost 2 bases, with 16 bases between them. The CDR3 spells CASSLTDGANTEAFF. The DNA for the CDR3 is TGTGCCAGCTCCCTCACCGACGGGGCAAACACTGAAGCTTTCTTT.

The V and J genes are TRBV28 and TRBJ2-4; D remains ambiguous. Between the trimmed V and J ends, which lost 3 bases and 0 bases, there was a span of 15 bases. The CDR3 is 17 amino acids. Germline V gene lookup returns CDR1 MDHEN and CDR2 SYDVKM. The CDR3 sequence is CASSLGSTQLAKNIQYF. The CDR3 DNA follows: TGTGCCAGCAGTTTGGGGTCAACTCAGCTAGCCAAAAACATTCAGTACTTC.

The CDR3 sequence is CASTRANEKLFF. CDR3 DNA sequence: TGTGCCAGCACCAGGGCGAACGAAAAACTGTTTTTT. The chain joins TRBV28 to TRBJ1-4, with D tentatively TRBD1 (5 bases). The length of the CDR3 is 12 residues. The V gene lost 7 bases and the J gene lost 8 bases, with 11 bases spanning the gap. CDR1 is MDHEN and CDR2 is SYDVKM in the germline V gene. Drawing the rest from reference TRBV28 and TRBJ1-4, the complete variable domain is DVKVTQSSRYLVKRTGEKVFLECVQDMDHENMFWYRQDPGLGLRLIYFSYDVKMKEKGDIPEGYSVSREKKERFSLILESASTNQTSMYLCASTRANEKLFFGSGTQLSVL.

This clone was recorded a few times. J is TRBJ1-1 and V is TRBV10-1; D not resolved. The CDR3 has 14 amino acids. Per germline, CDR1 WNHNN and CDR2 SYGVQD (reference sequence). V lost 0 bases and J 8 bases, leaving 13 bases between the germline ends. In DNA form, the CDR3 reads TGCGCCAGCAGTGAGTCGACGGGAGGCTGGGAAGCTTTCTTT. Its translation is CASSESTGGWEAFF.

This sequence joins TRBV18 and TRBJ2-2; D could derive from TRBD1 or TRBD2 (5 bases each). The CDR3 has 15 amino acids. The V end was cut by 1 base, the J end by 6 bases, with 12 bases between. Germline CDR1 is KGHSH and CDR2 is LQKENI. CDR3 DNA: TGTGCCAGCTCACCACTATCAGGGACCGCCGGGGAGCTGTTTTTT. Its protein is CASSPLSGTAGELFF.

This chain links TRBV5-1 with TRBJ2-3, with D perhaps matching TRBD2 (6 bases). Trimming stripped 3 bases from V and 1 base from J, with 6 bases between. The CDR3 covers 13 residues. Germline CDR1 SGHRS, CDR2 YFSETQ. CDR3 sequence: CASSWGGTDTQYF. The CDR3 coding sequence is TGCGCCAGCAGCTGGGGGGGCACAGATACGCAGTATTTT.

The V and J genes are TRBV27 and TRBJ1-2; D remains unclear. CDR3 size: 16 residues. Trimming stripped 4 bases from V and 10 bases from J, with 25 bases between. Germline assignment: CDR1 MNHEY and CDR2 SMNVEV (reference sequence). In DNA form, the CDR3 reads TGTGCCAGCAGTTCCCTCCGGACCCTATCCTTTAATCACTACACCTTC. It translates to CASSSLRTLSFNHYTF.

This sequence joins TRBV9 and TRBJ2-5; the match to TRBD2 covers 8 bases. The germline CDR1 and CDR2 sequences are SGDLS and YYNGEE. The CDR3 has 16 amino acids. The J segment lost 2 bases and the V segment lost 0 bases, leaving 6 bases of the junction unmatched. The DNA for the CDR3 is TGTGCCAGCAGCGTAGCTCCCACTAGCGGTCAAGAGACCCAGTACTTC. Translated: CASSVAPTSGQETQYF.

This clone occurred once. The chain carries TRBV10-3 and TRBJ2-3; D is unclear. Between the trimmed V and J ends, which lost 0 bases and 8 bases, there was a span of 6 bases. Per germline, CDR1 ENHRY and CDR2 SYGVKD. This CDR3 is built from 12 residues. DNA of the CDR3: TGTGCCATCAGTGAGTCTCGGATTACGCAGTATTTT. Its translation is CAISESRITQYF.

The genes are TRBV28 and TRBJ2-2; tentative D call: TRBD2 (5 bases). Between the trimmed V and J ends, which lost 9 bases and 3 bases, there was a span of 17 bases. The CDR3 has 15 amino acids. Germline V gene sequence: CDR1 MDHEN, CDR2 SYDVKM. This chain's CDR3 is CASHAGDSDTGELFF. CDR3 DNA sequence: TGTGCCAGTCACGCCGGGGATTCGGACACCGGGGAGCTGTTTTTT.

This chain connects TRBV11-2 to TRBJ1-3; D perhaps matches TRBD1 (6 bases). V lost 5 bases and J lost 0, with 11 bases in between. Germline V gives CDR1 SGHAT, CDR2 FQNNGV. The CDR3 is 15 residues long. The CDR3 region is CASSGRDTSGNTIYF. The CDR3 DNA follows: TGTGCCAGCAGCGGCCGGGACACCTCTGGAAACACCATATATTTT.

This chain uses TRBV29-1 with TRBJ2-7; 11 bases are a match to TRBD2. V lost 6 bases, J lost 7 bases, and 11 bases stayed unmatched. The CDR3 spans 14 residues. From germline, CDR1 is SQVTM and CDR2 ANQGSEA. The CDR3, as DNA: TGCAGCGTGTGGGGTTTAGCGGGAGGGCCGGAGCAGTACTTC. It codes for CSVWGLAGGPEQYF.

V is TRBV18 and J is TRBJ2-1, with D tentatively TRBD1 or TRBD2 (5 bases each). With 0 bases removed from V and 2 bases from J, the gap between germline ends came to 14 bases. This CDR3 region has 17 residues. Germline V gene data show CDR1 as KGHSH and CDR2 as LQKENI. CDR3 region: CASSPPSQGVAYNEQFF. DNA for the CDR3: TGTGCCAGCTCACCACCCTCCCAGGGAGTAGCCTACAATGAGCAGTTCTTC.

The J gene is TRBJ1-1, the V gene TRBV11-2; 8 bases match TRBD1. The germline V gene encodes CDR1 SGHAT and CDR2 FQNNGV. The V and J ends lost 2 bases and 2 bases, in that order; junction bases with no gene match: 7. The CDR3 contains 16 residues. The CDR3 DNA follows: TGTGCCAGCAGCTTACGGGGGACAGGCCCAAACACTGAAGCTTTCTTT. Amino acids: CASSLRGTGPNTEAFF.

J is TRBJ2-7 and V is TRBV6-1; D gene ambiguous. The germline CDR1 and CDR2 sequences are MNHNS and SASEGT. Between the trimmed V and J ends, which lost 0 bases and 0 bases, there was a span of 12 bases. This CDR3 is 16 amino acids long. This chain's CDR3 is CASSEALLGYSYEQYF. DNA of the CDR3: TGTGCCAGCAGTGAAGCGCTTCTAGGTTACTCCTACGAGCAGTACTTC.

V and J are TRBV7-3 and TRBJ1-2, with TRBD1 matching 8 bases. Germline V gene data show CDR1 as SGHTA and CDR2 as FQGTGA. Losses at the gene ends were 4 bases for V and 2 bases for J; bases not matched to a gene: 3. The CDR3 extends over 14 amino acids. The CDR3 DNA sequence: TGTGCCAGCAGCTCGGGACAGGAAAACTATGGCTACACCTTC. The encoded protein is CASSSGQENYGYTF.

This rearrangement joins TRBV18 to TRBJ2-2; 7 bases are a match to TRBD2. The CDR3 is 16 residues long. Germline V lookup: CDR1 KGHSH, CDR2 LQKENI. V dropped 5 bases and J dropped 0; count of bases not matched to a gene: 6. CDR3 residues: CASSSSGGSNTGELFF. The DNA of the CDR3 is TGTGCCAGCTCATCCTCGGGGGGATCGAACACCGGGGAGCTGTTTTTT.

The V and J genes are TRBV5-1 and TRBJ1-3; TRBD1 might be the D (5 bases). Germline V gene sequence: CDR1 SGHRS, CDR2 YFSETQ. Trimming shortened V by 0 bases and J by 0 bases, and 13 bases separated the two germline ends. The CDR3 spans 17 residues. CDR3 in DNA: TGCGCCAGCAGCTTGGGCCCGGGACGAGGCTCTGGAAACACCATATATTTT. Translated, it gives CASSLGPGRGSGNTIYF.